This is a list of T cell receptor beta chains from one sample in a study of blood T cell repertoires in COVID-19. Measured with immunoSEQ multiplex PCR; TCRdb has only the in-frame clones, and not every one. This sample has some 97,000 clones, with almost 80% found just once. Sequencing was carried out using peripheral blood. All receptors come from a woman between 65 and 79 years old with acute or convalescent COVID-19. CDR3s include the opening cysteine and the closing phenylalanine or tryptophan. The D gene is left open where the match is weak. Not every row has a clone size; where given, it reads once, few, many or a size class.

clone_size | d_call | j_call | v_call | cdr3_aa | cdr3_nt
. | TRBD1 | TRBJ1-4 | TRBV3-1/TRBV3-2 | CASSPLGTGDEKLFF | TGTGCCAGCAGCCCCTTAGGGACAGGGGATGAAAAACTGTTTTTT
few | . | TRBJ2-1 | TRBV28 | CASMFLSSYNEQFF | TGTGCCAGCATGTTCTTGAGCTCCTACAATGAGCAGTTCTTC
. | . | TRBJ2-1 | TRBV19 | CASSIRRNEQFF | TGTGCCAGTAGTATCAGGCGCAATGAGCAGTTCTTC
. | TRBD2 | TRBJ2-5 | TRBV7-2 | CASSEGLAGGSGETQYF | TGTGCCAGCAGCGAGGGACTAGCGGGGGGCTCGGGGGAGACCCAGTACTTC
. | . | TRBJ2-2 | TRBV10-1 | CASSELAANTGELFF | TGCGCCAGCAGTGAGCTAGCCGCGAACACCGGGGAGCTGTTTTTT
few | . | TRBJ2-2 | TRBV7-6 | CASSLAWGGGELFF | TGTGCCAGCAGCTTAGCTTGGGGAGGCGGGGAGCTGTTTTTT
. | . | TRBJ1-1 | TRBV18 | CASSPLDIEAFF | TGTGCCAGCTCACCACTGGACATTGAAGCTTTCTTT
few | TRBD1 | TRBJ2-5 | TRBV2 | CASSPGQGGGETQYF | TGTGCCAGCAGTCCGGGACAGGGGGGCGGAGAGACCCAGTACTTC
. | . | TRBJ1-2 | TRBV7-3 | CASSADQGNGYTF | TGTGCCAGCAGCGCTGATCAGGGGAATGGCTACACCTTC
. | TRBD1 | TRBJ1-2 | TRBV7-9 | CASSLANSGTEAYTF | TGTGCCAGCAGCTTAGCCAATAGTGGGACAGAGGCCTACACCTTC
. | TRBD1 | TRBJ2-7 | TRBV18 | CASSPPIPGQDSYEQYF | TGTGCCAGCTCCCCTCCGATCCCGGGACAGGACTCCTACGAGCAGTACTTC
. | . | TRBJ1-2 | TRBV29-1 | CSVERDRGYTF | TGCAGCGTTGAACGCGACAGAGGCTACACCTTC
once | TRBD1 | TRBJ1-4 | TRBV30 | CAWTSGTGSEKLFF | TGTGCCTGGACCTCGGGGACAGGGAGCGAAAAACTGTTTTTT
. | . | TRBJ1-6 | TRBV5-1 | CASSLERVSSYNSPLHF | TGCGCCAGCAGCTTGGAGAGGGTGAGCTCCTATAATTCACCCCTCCACTTT
. | . | TRBJ2-1 | TRBV4-2 | CASSQDVAASYNEQFF | TGTGCCAGCAGCCAAGATGTGGCGGCCTCCTACAATGAGCAGTTCTTC
. | . | TRBJ1-1 | TRBV6-8 | CASSYAGGNKEAFF | TGTGCCAGCAGTTACGCGGGGGGGAATAAGGAAGCTTTCTTT
once | . | TRBJ1-2 | TRBV30 | CAWSVQSNYGYTF | TGTGCCTGGAGTGTACAGTCCAACTATGGCTACACCTTC
. | TRBD1 | TRBJ2-2 | TRBV5-1 | CASSERDRGLGYNTGELFF | TGCGCCAGCAGCGAGCGGGACAGGGGGCTGGGATACAACACCGGGGAGCTGTTTTTT
. | . | TRBJ2-3 | TRBV12-3/TRBV12-4 | CASSTVTDTQYF | TGTGCCAGCAGTACAGTCACAGATACGCAGTATTTT
. | TRBD1 | TRBJ2-1 | TRBV7-2 | CASGQGASSYNEQFF | TGTGCCAGCGGACAGGGGGCGAGCTCCTACAATGAGCAGTTCTTC
. | . | TRBJ1-3 | TRBV7-9 | CASSLTGNTIYF | TGTGCCAGCAGCTTGACAGGAAACACCATATATTTT
. | . | TRBJ1-1 | TRBV9 | CASSQTGNTEAFF | TGTGCCAGCAGCCAGACAGGGAACACTGAAGCTTTCTTT
. | TRBD1 | TRBJ1-1 | TRBV11-1 | CASSLTGGDTEAFF | TGTGCCAGCAGCCTAACAGGGGGGGATACTGAAGCTTTCTTT
. | . | TRBJ2-1 | TRBV14 | CASSQALRNEQFF | TGTGCCAGCAGCCAAGCTCTCCGCAATGAGCAGTTCTTC
. | TRBD1 | TRBJ2-5 | TRBV7-3 | CASSRGQGVGETQYF | TGTGCCAGCAGCCGGGGACAGGGAGTAGGGGAGACCCAGTACTTC
. | TRBD2 | TRBJ2-7 | TRBV9 | CASSFPLGAGGPHYEQYF | TGTGCCAGCAGCTTCCCTCTGGGAGCGGGGGGGCCTCACTACGAGCAGTACTTC
. | . | TRBJ2-3 | TRBV19 | CASSDRKLGITDTQYF | TGTGCCAGTAGTGATAGAAAACTAGGGATCACAGATACGCAGTATTTT
. | . | TRBJ1-2 | TRBV4-1 | CASSQEATGPYYGYTF | TGCGCCAGCAGCCAAGAGGCGACAGGTCCTTACTATGGCTACACCTTC
once | . | TRBJ1-3 | TRBV10-3 | CAIRQPSGNTIYF | TGTGCCATAAGACAGCCCTCTGGAAACACCATATATTTT
. | . | TRBJ2-7 | TRBV5-1 | CASSLVSDEQYF | TGCGCCAGCAGCTTGGTGTCTGACGAGCAGTACTTC
. | . | TRBJ1-5 | TRBV2 | CASSRAAGVSDQPQHF | TGTGCCAGCAGTCGAGCGGCAGGGGTGTCGGATCAGCCCCAGCATTTT
. | TRBD1 | TRBJ2-2 | TRBV6-6 | CASSLDRGKTGELFF | TGTGCCAGCAGTTTGGACAGGGGGAAGACCGGGGAGCTGTTTTTT
. | TRBD1 | TRBJ1-3 | TRBV7-2 | CASSPQQGFTIYF | TGTGCCAGCAGCCCTCAACAGGGGTTCACCATATATTTT
few | . | TRBJ2-1 | TRBV4-1 | CASSQGTLQGYYNEQFF | TGCGCCAGCAGCCAAGGGACCCTTCAGGGTTACTACAATGAGCAGTTCTTC
. | . | TRBJ1-1 | TRBV11-2 | CASSLGGTGGYPEAFF | TGTGCCAGCAGCTTAGGGGGGACGGGGGGTTACCCTGAAGCTTTCTTT
. | . | TRBJ1-2 | TRBV6-1 | CASSEARGTGYTF | TGTGCCAGCAGTGAAGCGCGAGGTACTGGCTACACCTTC
. | TRBD1 | TRBJ1-4 | TRBV4-3 | CASSHQTGGGTNEKLFF | TGCGCCAGCAGCCATCAGACAGGGGGAGGGACTAATGAAAAACTGTTTTTT
. | . | TRBJ2-7 | TRBV5-5 | CASTFGAYEQYF | .
once | TRBD1 | TRBJ2-7 | TRBV29-1 | CSGAGTGSYEQYF | TGCAGCGGCGCCGGGACAGGGTCCTACGAGCAGTACTTC
. | . | TRBJ1-5 | TRBV2 | CASSEALTGFDQPQHF | TGTGCCAGCAGTGAAGCGCTAACAGGGTTTGATCAGCCCCAGCATTTT
. | . | TRBJ1-2 | TRBV7-9 | CASSLSPGLLYGYTF | TGTGCCAGCAGTCTAAGCCCCGGGTTATTATATGGCTACACCTTC